This T cell receptor (beta chain) was documented in a study of CD8+CD57+ T cells in acquired aplastic anemia. The study, taken as a whole, reports: Overlapping CD8+ CDR3 repertoires of patients and controls contained some 30 shared sequences. For CD8+ Simpson's diversity, patients and controls showed no significant difference.

Patients sequenced had flow cytometry evidence of CD8+CD57+ cell expansion. The TCR beta profiling, which covered VDJ combination and CDR3 sequence, was carried out using genomic DNA as the template. Each CDR3 protein is one row after TCRdb ran MiXCR on the reads. Here the sample spans some 170,000 distinct CDR3 sequences, 55% to 65% being singletons. Deletions cut 0 bases from V and 7 bases from J, with 9 bases between. CDR1 and CDR2 (germline): DFQATT, SNEGSKA (reference sequence). The CDR3 extends over 12 amino acids. This clonotype has ten or more counts. The target antigen is unknown. The chain has TRBV20-1 and TRBJ1-1, with a possible D match to TRBD1 (5 bases). The TCR comes from a human donor with aplastic anemia. Sequencing used sorted CD4+, CD8+, or CD8+CD57+ T cells (not recorded which) from PBMCs. The CDR3 sequence is CSARDEGFEAFF. CDR3 coding DNA: TGCAGTGCTAGAGATGAGGGGTTTGAAGCTTTCTTT.